These 15 T cell receptor beta chains were sequenced from one sample in a study of Tregs in tolerant kidney transplant recipients. The data were produced by immunoSEQ multiplex PCR, yet TCRdb's version contains in-frame clones alone and is incomplete. The data contain about 83,000 clones, under 98% of them singletons. This specimen was CD4+ T cells from blood, taken before the transplant. All receptors derive from a human donor who received a combined kidney and bone marrow transplant.

The V and J genes are TRBV27 and TRBJ1-2; a possible D gene is TRBD1 (6 bases). Trimming left V 6 bases short and J 6 bases short, with 20 bases between. This CDR3 has 15 amino acids. The germline gives CDR1 MNHEY, CDR2 SMNVEV (reference sequence). The CDR3 sequence: CASSQRTGFVHGYTF. The CDR3 DNA reads TGTGCCAGCAGCCAGAGAACAGGGTTCGTGCATGGCTACACCTTC.

The chain couples TRBV7-2 to TRBJ1-5; D might be TRBD1 (5 bases). Trimming cost V 0 bases and J 3 bases, with 9 bases left between them. The CDR3 is 15 amino acids. Germline V gene lookup returns CDR1 SGHTA and CDR2 FQGNSA. The CDR3 DNA is TGTGCCAGCAGCTTAGCGGGGACTTTCAATCAGCCCCAGCATTTT. This codes for CASSLAGTFNQPQHF.

Concerning this clone: Other DNA sequences in the sample encode the same CDR3. The chain links TRBV27 to TRBJ1-1; 11 bases align to TRBD1. The CDR3 runs to 16 residues. Germline lookup yields CDR1 MNHEY and CDR2 SMNVEV (reference sequence). V lost 3 bases and J lost 5; bases outside the gene matches: 8. The CDR3 DNA reads as TGTGCCAGCAGTTTGGGGACAGGGGGGAGGGGTACTGAAGCTTTCTTT. Translating gives CASSLGTGGRGTEAFF.

The V call is TRBV11-2, the J call TRBJ1-2; TRBD1 might be the D (6 bases). Per germline, CDR1 SGHAT and CDR2 FQNNGV. Trimming removed 3 bases from V and 7 bases from J, with 9 bases in between. CDR3 length: 12 residues. CDR3 DNA: TGTGCCAGCAGCTTTGCCAGGGGTGGCTACACCTTC. Translation gives CASSFARGGYTF.

The rearrangement uses TRBV18 and TRBJ1-1; 9 bases fit TRBD1. The length of the CDR3 is 16 residues. V was clipped by 3 bases and J by 3 bases; unmatched bases: 8. Germline loops: CDR1 KGHSH, CDR2 LQKENI. The CDR3, as DNA: TGTGCCAGCTCACCGGTATCCGGACAGGGGTACACTGAAGCTTTCTTT. Encoded protein: CASSPVSGQGYTEAFF.

CDR3 sequence (DNA): TGTGCCAGCAGAATGCGGGCGGGGAATAGCAATCAGCCCCAGCATTTT. This codes for CASRMRAGNSNQPQHF. This sequence joins TRBV27 and TRBJ1-5; no clear D gene. Germline values: CDR1 MNHEY, CDR2 SMNVEV (reference sequence). The CDR3 runs to 16 residues. Between the trimmed V and J ends, which lost 6 bases and 0 bases, there was a span of 15 bases.

The rearrangement joins TRBV6-5 to TRBJ2-3; 9 bases are a match to TRBD1. From germline, CDR1 is MNHEY and CDR2 SVGAGI. The V gene end was trimmed by 6 bases and the J gene end by 10 bases; junction bases not matched to a gene: 14. The CDR3 has 15 residues. Here the CDR3 reads CASRYRGTGTYAQYF. The CDR3 DNA is TGTGCCAGCAGGTACCGCGGGACAGGGACTTACGCGCAGTATTTT.

The chain uses TRBV5-6 and TRBJ1-1; D remains ambiguous. The CDR3 extends over 13 amino acids. V dropped 2 bases and J dropped 1 base, with 6 bases sitting between them. CDR1 and CDR2 from the germline V gene are SGHDT and YYEEEE. The DNA for the CDR3 is TGTGCCAGCAGCTTCGAGGGGAACACTGAAGCTTTCTTT. It translates to CASSFEGNTEAFF.

This sequence joins TRBV5-1 and TRBJ2-6, with no clear D. The germline gives CDR1 SGHRS, CDR2 YFSETQ. The CDR3 totals 16 residues. V was trimmed by 1 base and J by 0 bases, leaving 8 bases between them. As DNA, the CDR3 is TGCGCCAGCAGCTTGCTACAGAGCTCTGGGGCCAACGTCCTGACTTTC. Its translation is CASSLLQSSGANVLTF. Using reference TRBV5-1 and TRBJ2-6 for the parts outside the CDR3, the full variable domain is KAGVTQTPRYLIKTRGQQVTLSCSPISGHRSVSWYQQTPGQGLQFLFEYFSETQRNKGNFPGRFSGRQFSNSRSEMNVSTLELGDSALYLCASSLLQSSGANVLTFGAGSRLTVL.

The chain uses TRBV9 and TRBJ2-3, with a possible D match to TRBD1 (6 bases). The CDR3 contains 16 residues. Germline CDR1 is SGDLS and CDR2 is YYNGEE. V lost 3 bases, J lost 1 base, and 15 bases lay in between. The CDR3 DNA reads TGTGCCAGCAGCGCCAGATACAGGGTGGGCACAGATACGCAGTATTTT. It translates to CASSARYRVGTDTQYF.

The rearrangement links TRBV7-7 to TRBJ2-5; 9 bases fit TRBD2. CDR1 is SSHAT, CDR2 FNYEAQ, per germline (reference sequence). Losses at the gene ends were 1 base for V and 7 bases for J; bases not matched to a gene: 7. The CDR3 has 15 amino acids. CDR3 nucleotide sequence: TGTGCCAGCAGCTTAGAGGCGGCGGGAGGGGGGACCCAGTACTTC. Its translation: CASSLEAAGGGTQYF.

This chain connects TRBV5-1 to TRBJ2-1, with a possible D match to TRBD2 (5 bases). V was cut by 4 bases and J by 8 bases, with 22 bases left in between. From germline, CDR1 is SGHRS and CDR2 YFSETQ. The CDR3 is 16 amino acids. The CDR3 sequence is CASSHPPKLVTDEQFF. Here the CDR3 DNA reads TGCGCCAGCAGCCATCCGCCTAAACTAGTTACGGATGAGCAGTTCTTC.

This clone came up once. The CDR3 DNA is TGTGCCAGCAAACTGACAGGGCGGTCTGAAGCTTTCTTT. It encodes CASKLTGRSEAFF. The chain links TRBV27 to TRBJ1-1; TRBD1 matches 7 bases. Germline values: CDR1 MNHEY, CDR2 SMNVEV (reference sequence). The CDR3 extends over 13 amino acids. V shed 7 bases, J shed 6 bases, and the junction held 8 bases outside the gene matches.

This chain uses TRBV9 with TRBJ2-1; D remains ambiguous. With 0 bases removed from V and 0 bases from J, the gap between germline ends came to 7 bases. CDR1 SGDLS and CDR2 YYNGEE come from the germline V gene. This CDR3 comprises 15 residues. In nucleotides, the CDR3 is TGTGCCAGCAGCGTAGTACAAAGCTCCTACAATGAGCAGTTCTTC. Its protein product is CASSVVQSSYNEQFF.

The genes are TRBV4-2 and TRBJ1-2, with D perhaps TRBD1 (6 bases). CDR1 LGHNA and CDR2 YNFKEQ come from the germline V gene. CDR3 length: 14 amino acids. V was pared by 4 bases and J by 0 bases, with 9 bases between. The CDR3 sequence: CASSLQGTNYGYTF. DNA of the CDR3: TGTGCCAGCAGCCTACAGGGCACTAACTATGGCTACACCTTC.